The T cell receptor (beta chain) under discussion was sequenced for a study of OX40 agonist ivuxolimab in advanced cancers. Turning to the study itself: Participants averaged about 60 years of age (range 23 to 79) and were 75% to 90% male. Partial responses were achieved by three patients, one with hepatocellular carcinoma and two with cutaneous melanoma. Study outcomes and limitations: Partial responders dosed at 0.1-3.0 mg/kg displayed clonal expansion ranking among the lowest. Some patients without response likewise showed low normalized clonal expansion.

Some clones are missing from TCRdb's copy, which holds only in-frame ones; the method was immunoSEQ multiplex PCR. This sample has about 78,000 clones, with approximately 81% found just once. A word on this clone: The antigen is undetermined.

V lost 1 base, J lost 1 base, and 6 bases stayed unmatched. CDR1 and CDR2 from the germline V gene are PRHDT and FYEKMQ (reference sequence). The CDR3 covers 16 residues. Sequencing used CD4+ or CD8+ T cells sorted from blood, obtained in a trial of the OX40 agonist ivuxolimab. The chain carries TRBV13 and TRBJ2-5, with 7 bases fitting TRBD2. This TCR was sampled from an adult with an advanced solid tumor such as melanoma, head and neck, liver or kidney cancer. The CDR3 nucleotides are TGTGCCAGCAGCTTAGTTAGGCCGGGGGGCCAAGAGACCCAGTACTTC. Its protein is CASSLVRPGGQETQYF.